A selection of T cell receptor beta chains follows, all from one sample in a study of T-cell reconstitution after alpha-beta-depleted transplantation in children. TCRdb redid the calling of the PCR reads with MiXCR, one entry per CDR3 protein. Among around 500,000 distinct CDR3 sequences listed, more than 20% were seen once. The sample was PBMCs, mostly from graft donor cells, taken 360 days after TCRalphabeta/CD19-depleted stem cell transplant. These receptors originate from a boy in the first two years of life who had a stem cell transplant for acute myeloid leukemia, so the T cells may come from the graft donor. CDR3s include the opening cysteine and the closing phenylalanine or tryptophan. The order of the fields is clone size, D gene, CDR3 length, V gene, J gene, CDR3 protein, CDR3 DNA. The D gene is left open where the match is weak. A row's size may be missing; if present it is once, few, many or a size class.

>.|TRBD2|13|TRBV20-1|TRBJ2-1
CSARDRLAGEQFF
TGCAGTGCTAGAGATCGGCTAGCGGGGGAGCAGTTCTTC
>.|.|12|TRBV20-1|TRBJ1-2
CSARYLGYGYTF
TGCAGTGCGAGGTACCTGGGCTATGGCTACACCTTC
>.|TRBD1|12|TRBV29-1|TRBJ1-2
CSVERQGADYTF
TGCAGCGTTGAAAGACAGGGGGCGGACTACACCTTC
>.|TRBD2|19|TRBV4-1|TRBJ2-5
CASSQDTGLAGDLQETQYF
TGCGCCAGCAGCCAAGATACGGGACTAGCGGGGGACCTCCAAGAGACCCAGTACTTC
>many|.|14|TRBV5-1|TRBJ1-1
CASSLVVPNTEAFF
TGCGCCAGCAGCTTGGTGGTTCCGAACACTGAAGCTTTCTTT
>few|TRBD1|16|TRBV15|TRBJ2-7
CATSRSLGQGADEQYF
TGTGCCACCAGCAGGTCACTGGGACAGGGGGCCGACGAGCAGTACTTC
>.|.|15|TRBV5-1|TRBJ2-1
CASSLGGAHDNEQFF
TGCGCCAGCAGCTTGGGTGGAGCTCATGACAATGAGCAGTTCTTC
>few|TRBD1|16|TRBV7-8|TRBJ1-6
CASSSDRGPGNSPLHF
TGTGCCAGCAGCTCAGACAGGGGGCCGGGTAATTCACCCCTCCACTTT
>few|.|12|TRBV5-5|TRBJ2-3
CASSVGSDTQYF
TGTGCCAGCAGCGTGGGGTCAGATACGCAGTATTTT
>many|TRBD2|16|TRBV12-3/TRBV12-4|TRBJ2-1
CASSRPLLAGGFEQFF
TGTGCCAGCAGTCGCCCGCTACTAGCGGGGGGGTTTGAGCAGTTCTTC
>many|.|15|TRBV10-3|TRBJ2-5
CATSSSGVFQETQYF
TGTGCCACGTCTTCCTCAGGGGTCTTCCAAGAGACCCAGTACTTC
>few|TRBD2|15|TRBV20-1|TRBJ2-5
CSASSSGGAFGTQYF
TGCAGTGCTAGTAGTAGCGGGGGGGCATTCGGGACCCAGTACTTC
>.|.|14|TRBV18|TRBJ2-5
CASSPVGIGETQYF
TGTGCCAGCTCACCCGTCGGCATAGGGGAGACCCAGTACTTC
>many|TRBD1|16|TRBV28|TRBJ1-2
CASSSQDRGLSYGYTF
TGTGCCAGCAGTTCCCAAGACAGGGGGCTGAGCTATGGCTACACCTTC
>many|.|13|TRBV29-1|TRBJ2-5
CSVALEGKGTQYF
TGCAGCGTTGCGTTGGAGGGCAAGGGGACCCAGTACTTC
>.|.|14|TRBV20-1|TRBJ2-7
CSGVGGGPGYEQYF
TGCAGTGGCGTAGGAGGGGGCCCCGGGTACGAGCAGTACTTC
>.|.|14|TRBV2|TRBJ2-7
CASSVEGGSYEQYF
TGTGCCAGCAGTGTCGAAGGAGGCTCCTACGAGCAGTACTTC
>many|TRBD1|14|TRBV12-3/TRBV12-4|TRBJ1-4
CASSLDRGAEKLFF
TGTGCCAGCAGTTTGGACAGGGGAGCTGAAAAACTGTTTTTT
>few|.|16|TRBV20-1|TRBJ2-5
CSARQELALHQETQYF
TGCAGTGCCCGACAAGAACTAGCTTTACACCAAGAGACCCAGTACTTC
>.|.|15|TRBV28|TRBJ1-2
CASSQARGERNGYTF
TGTGCCAGCAGTCAGGCCAGGGGAGAGCGTAATGGCTACACCTTC
>many|.|14|TRBV12-3/TRBV12-4|TRBJ2-5
CASSNGGLQETQYF
TGTGCCAGCAGTAACGGGGGACTCCAAGAGACCCAGTACTTC
>.|TRBD1|12|TRBV20-1|TRBJ2-5
CSGDREGETQYF
TGCAGTGGGGACAGGGAAGGGGAGACCCAGTACTTC
>many|.|16|TRBV4-1|TRBJ1-1
CASSQDTGGMNTEAFF
TGCGCCAGCAGCCAAGATACAGGCGGGATGAACACTGAAGCTTTCTTT
>many|.|16|TRBV28|TRBJ1-1
CASSLFTTTRHTEAFF
TGTGCCAGCAGTTTATTCACTACGACAAGGCATACTGAAGCTTTCTTT
>.|.|17|TRBV7-7|TRBJ2-2
CASSLGAGALITGELFF
TGTGCCAGCAGCTTAGGGGCGGGGGCCCTGATAACCGGGGAGCTGTTTTTT
>few|TRBD1|17|TRBV6-2/TRBV6-3|TRBJ1-5
CASSYPGQRGSNQPQHF
TGTGCCAGCAGTTACCCGGGACAGCGAGGAAGCAATCAGCCCCAGCATTTT
>.|TRBD2|13|TRBV29-1|TRBJ2-3
CSVAGLAKSTQYF
TGCAGCGTTGCGGGACTAGCGAAGAGTACGCAGTATTTT
>.|TRBD1|15|TRBV20-1|TRBJ1-5
CSAKDRDFISQPQHF
TGCAGTGCTAAGGACAGGGACTTTATCTCGCAGCCCCAGCATTTT
>.|TRBD2|15|TRBV4-1|TRBJ2-5
CASSPGTSVWETQYF
TGCGCCAGCAGCCCCGGGACTAGCGTTTGGGAGACCCAGTACTTC
>many|.|13|TRBV29-1|TRBJ2-3
CSVGGGRTDTQYF
TGCAGCGTTGGGGGGGGCCGGACAGATACGCAGTATTTT
>many|.|13|TRBV20-1|TRBJ2-5
CSAREGVEETQYF
TGCAGTGCCCGCGAGGGGGTAGAGGAGACCCAGTACTTC
>few|.|13|TRBV7-9|TRBJ2-5
CASSVAEQETQYF
TGTGCCAGCAGCGTAGCGGAACAAGAGACCCAGTACTTC
>few|.|13|TRBV20-1|TRBJ2-5
CSADREPQETQYF
TGCAGTGCTGACCGGGAGCCCCAAGAGACCCAGTACTTC
>.|.|16|TRBV15|TRBJ2-1
CATSRVTGSSYNEQFF
TGTGCCACCAGCAGGGTTACAGGTAGCTCCTACAATGAGCAGTTCTTC
>.|.|13|TRBV12-3/TRBV12-4|TRBJ1-6
CASSETMNSPLHF
TGTGCCAGCAGTGAAACCATGAATTCACCCCTCCACTTT
>many|TRBD2|15|TRBV10-3|TRBJ2-1
CAISEVGGAVNEQFF
TGTGCCATCAGTGAAGTCGGGGGGGCCGTCAATGAGCAGTTCTTC
>few|TRBD2|13|TRBV7-8|TRBJ2-1
CASRGGGADEQFF
TGTGCCAGCAGAGGCGGGGGGGCTGATGAGCAGTTCTTC
>many|.|16|TRBV6-2/TRBV6-3|TRBJ2-1
CASSPRRGEAHNEQFF
TGTGCCAGCAGTCCCAGGAGGGGCGAGGCTCACAATGAGCAGTTCTTC
>.|.|18|TRBV15|TRBJ1-1
CATSRDGYHRERDTEAFF
TGTGCCACCAGCAGAGACGGTTATCACAGGGAAAGGGACACTGAAGCTTTCTTT
>few|TRBD2|18|TRBV2|TRBJ2-3
CASSASWRGALITDTQYF
TGTGCCAGCAGTGCGTCCTGGCGGGGGGCCCTCATCACAGATACGCAGTATTTT
>.|.|12|TRBV20-1|TRBJ2-2
CSPLQGTGELFF
TGCAGTCCCTTACAGGGCACCGGGGAGCTGTTTTTT
>many|.|14|TRBV29-1|TRBJ2-4
CSAEVDSAKNIQYF
TGCAGCGCCGAGGTCGATTCGGCCAAAAACATTCAGTACTTC
>many|.|14|TRBV3-1|TRBJ1-1
CASSQGGERSEAFF
TGTGCCAGCAGCCAAGGGGGGGAGAGGTCTGAAGCTTTCTTT
>.|TRBD1|14|TRBV24-1|TRBJ2-7
CATSDPGQNHEQYF
TGTGCCACCAGTGATCCGGGACAGAACCACGAGCAGTACTTC
>.|.|13|TRBV5-1|TRBJ2-3
CASRPSTTDTQYF
TGCGCCAGCAGACCTAGCACCACAGATACGCAGTATTTT
>many|.|12|TRBV20-1|TRBJ2-3
CSARGEEGGQYF
TGCAGTGCTAGAGGGGAGGAAGGGGGGCAGTATTTT
>many|TRBD1|17|TRBV29-1|TRBJ2-4
CSVAPGKGQGLLNIQYF
TGCAGCGTTGCCCCGGGGAAGGGACAGGGGTTATTGAACATTCAGTACTTC
>many|TRBD1|14|TRBV20-1|TRBJ1-6
CSARVGTGDSPLHF
TGCAGTGCTAGAGTTGGGACAGGAGATTCACCCCTCCACTTT
>.|TRBD1|16|TRBV6-1|TRBJ2-1
CASSSGQVSSYNEQFF
TGTGCCAGCAGCTCGGGACAGGTCAGCTCCTACAATGAGCAGTTCTTC
>.|TRBD1|13|TRBV20-1|TRBJ1-6
CSASDRVNSPLHF
TGCAGTGCTTCGGACAGGGTGAATTCACCCCTCCACTTT
>.|.|15|TRBV28|TRBJ2-4
CASSWPSQSQDIQYF
TGTGCCAGCAGTTGGCCCAGCCAGTCGCAGGACATTCAGTACTTC
>many|TRBD1|17|TRBV5-1|TRBJ2-1
CASSLGPVDREYNEQFF
TGCGCCAGCAGCTTGGGGCCTGTGGACAGGGAGTACAATGAGCAGTTCTTC